This T cell receptor (beta chain) was recovered during a study of shared clonotypes between healthy human individuals. For the study at large: Per-donor plates numbered three CD4 naive, three CD4 memory, two CD8 naive and one CD8 memory.

J gave up 4 bases and V 0 bases, and 5 bases lay outside the gene matches. Germline V CDR1 and CDR2: SGHRS, YFSETQ. The CDR3 spans 16 residues. The repertoire was sequenced with immunoSEQ multiplex PCR; TCRdb's copy has only in-frame clones and lacks some. The sample lists millions of clones, 80% to 95% occurring once. In the case of this clone: Other DNA sequences in this sample translate to the same CDR3.

Donors had no recently reported acute infections or vaccinations and were HIV-negative. The TCR comes from a man aged 18 to 30 in good health. Some clones in this sample may be carry-over from other donors' samples. The sequenced material came from naive CD4+ T cells from PBMCs. Described subset: CD45RA+ positively selected. The chain joins TRBV5-1 to TRBJ2-2, with TRBD1 matching over 8 bases. CDR3 nucleotide sequence: TGCGCCAGCAGCTTGGCCGGACAGGGTTCCACCGGGGAGCTGTTTTTT. Encoded protein: CASSLAGQGSTGELFF.